This is a list of T cell receptor beta chains from one sample in a study of blood T cell repertoires in COVID-19. Sequencing used immunoSEQ multiplex PCR; TCRdb keeps in-frame clones, though not all of them. The data contain over 150,000 clones, more than 65% of them singletons. Sequenced sample: PBMCs or T cells enriched from blood (not recorded which). All receptors come from a middle-aged man who had recovered from COVID-19. The CDR3 runs from the conserved cysteine through the conserved F or W. Each record gives: D gene, V gene, J gene, clone size, CDR3 protein, CDR3 DNA. D genes are given only for firm matches. Part of the rows lack a size; the others show once, few, many or a class for expanded clones.

NA,TRBV25-1,TRBJ1-1,few,CASSAVTMNTEAFF,TGTGCCAGCAGTGCAGTCACCATGAACACTGAAGCTTTCTTT
TRBD1,TRBV5-4,TRBJ2-7,NA,CASSTGGAGSYEQYF,TGTGCCAGCAGTACAGGGGGCGCAGGCTCCTACGAGCAGTACTTC
NA,TRBV6-1,TRBJ1-2,NA,CASSEATALGYTF,TGTGCCAGCAGTGAAGCGACAGCTTTAGGCTACACCTTC
TRBD1,TRBV18,TRBJ1-4,NA,CASSPGLRYRGPNEKLFF,TGTGCCAGCTCACCAGGCCTTCGTTACAGGGGCCCTAATGAAAAACTGTTTTTT
NA,TRBV7-8,TRBJ1-3,NA,CASSLRDSGNTIYF,TGTGCCAGCAGCCTCAGGGACTCTGGAAACACCATATATTTT
NA,TRBV5-6,TRBJ2-2,NA,CASSFRGGELFF,TGTGCCAGCAGCTTTAGAGGGGGGGAGCTGTTTTTT
TRBD1,TRBV10-3,TRBJ2-2,few,CAISAGTGSAGELFF,TGTGCCATCAGTGCCGGGACAGGGTCAGCGGGGGAGCTGTTTTTT
NA,TRBV19,TRBJ2-7,few,CASSPPSSYEQYF,TGTGCCAGTAGCCCCCCCAGCTCCTACGAGCAGTACTTC
NA,TRBV5-1,TRBJ1-3,NA,CASSLMGGDTIYF,TGCGCCAGCAGCTTGATGGGGGGAGACACCATATATTTT
TRBD1,TRBV4-2,TRBJ1-6,NA,CASSLGQGTDSPLHF,TGTGCCAGCAGCCTCGGACAGGGTACAGATTCACCCCTCCACTTT
NA,TRBV4-3,TRBJ1-1,NA,CASSQARVWNTEAFF,TGCGCCAGCAGCCAAGCGCGAGTTTGGAACACTGAAGCTTTCTTT
NA,TRBV28,TRBJ1-5,few,CASSNRRYSNQPQHF,TGTGCCAGCAGTAACAGGAGATATAGCAATCAGCCCCAGCATTTT
NA,TRBV5-6,TRBJ2-7,once,CASSLATGYEQYF,TGTGCCAGCAGCCTGGCGACAGGCTACGAGCAGTACTTC
NA,TRBV19,TRBJ1-4,NA,CATKPRAQEKLFF,TGTGCCACTAAGCCGAGGGCACAAGAAAAACTGTTTTTT
NA,TRBV28,TRBJ1-2,once,CASSGYLRGGTRGYTF,TGTGCCAGCAGTGGTTACCTCAGGGGCGGTACGCGGGGCTACACCTTC
NA,TRBV5-1,TRBJ1-1,NA,CASSTDWDTEAFF,TGCGCCAGCAGCACCGACTGGGACACTGAAGCTTTCTTT
TRBD2,TRBV24-1,TRBJ2-1,NA,CATSDLPGTSGRNYNEQFF,TGTGCCACCAGTGATTTACCTGGGACTAGCGGACGCAACTACAATGAGCAGTTCTTC
TRBD1,TRBV3-1/TRBV3-2,TRBJ2-5,NA,CASSQSGTGQETQYF,TGTGCCAGCAGCCAATCCGGGACAGGGCAAGAGACCCAGTACTTC
NA,TRBV5-4,TRBJ1-2,NA,CASSPTGANYGYTF,TGTGCCAGCAGCCCGACAGGCGCTAACTATGGCTACACCTTC
NA,TRBV24-1,TRBJ2-2,NA,CATSDSGQNTGELFF,TGTGCCACCAGTGACTCGGGACAGAACACCGGGGAGCTGTTTTTT
NA,TRBV4-1,TRBJ1-6,NA,CASSPGQAPNSPLHF,TGCGCCAGCAGCCCTGGGCAAGCCCCAAATTCACCCCTCCACTTT
TRBD1,TRBV5-6,TRBJ1-5,NA,CASSLRSGTGGAGNQPQHF,TGTGCCAGCAGCTTGCGATCCGGGACAGGGGGCGCGGGCAATCAGCCCCAGCATTTT
NA,TRBV3-1/TRBV3-2,TRBJ1-1,NA,CASSQGFQGMNTEAFF,TGTGCCAGCAGCCAAGGTTTCCAGGGAATGAACACTGAAGCTTTCTTT
NA,TRBV3-1/TRBV3-2,TRBJ1-3,NA,CASSASPGSGNTIYF,TGTGCCAGCAGTGCAAGCCCAGGGTCTGGAAACACCATATATTTT
TRBD2,TRBV3-1/TRBV3-2,TRBJ2-3,NA,CASSYSSGGGPEDTQYF,TGTGCCAGCAGCTACTCGTCTGGCGGGGGGCCCGAAGATACGCAGTATTTT
NA,TRBV29-1,TRBJ2-7,NA,CSVKLDSYEQYF,TGCAGCGTCAAGCTGGACAGTTACGAGCAGTACTTC
TRBD1,TRBV29-1,TRBJ1-1,few,CSDSTGDNTEAFF,TGCAGCGATTCGACAGGGGATAACACTGAAGCTTTCTTT
TRBD1,TRBV19,TRBJ2-1,NA,CASSTGTGGYNEQFF,TGTGCCAGTAGCACCGGGACAGGGGGATACAATGAGCAGTTCTTC
NA,TRBV5-1,TRBJ1-1,NA,CASSLTGWNTEAFF,TGCGCCAGCAGCTTGACGGGTTGGAACACTGAAGCTTTCTTT
TRBD1,TRBV18,TRBJ2-3,NA,CASSPTQGATDTQYF,TGTGCCAGCTCACCCACTCAGGGGGCAACAGATACGCAGTATTTT
NA,TRBV6-4,TRBJ1-5,NA,CASLPLQGHQPQHF,TGTGCCAGCCTACCCCTCCAGGGGCATCAGCCCCAGCATTTT
NA,TRBV29-1,TRBJ2-3,NA,CSVELSSDTQYF,TGCAGCGTTGAACTAAGCTCAGATACGCAGTATTTT
NA,TRBV5-4,TRBJ1-2,NA,CASSPGEFYGYTF,TGTGCCAGCAGCCCCGGGGAGTTCTATGGCTACACCTTC
NA,TRBV18,TRBJ2-7,NA,CASSRDTTYEQYF,TGTGCCAGCTCACGGGACACCACCTACGAGCAGTACTTC
NA,TRBV6-1,TRBJ2-7,NA,CASSEWGASGQYF,TGTGCCAGCAGTGAATGGGGGGCTAGCGGTCAGTACTTC
TRBD1,TRBV4-2,TRBJ1-3,NA,CASSQAGTGTGNTIYF,TGTGCCAGCAGCCAAGCCGGGACAGGGACTGGAAACACCATATATTTT
NA,TRBV5-1,TRBJ1-4,NA,CASSLGVEESEKLFF,TGCGCCAGCAGCTTGGGGGTGGAGGAGAGTGAAAAACTGTTTTTT
NA,TRBV4-2,TRBJ1-1,NA,CASSQLLSSGGEAFF,TGTGCCAGCAGCCAGCTCCTATCCTCGGGGGGTGAAGCTTTCTTT
TRBD1,TRBV27,TRBJ1-2,many,CASSLGQGGYYGYTF,TGTGCCAGCAGTTTGGGCCAGGGGGGATACTATGGCTACACCTTC
NA,TRBV7-9,TRBJ2-2,many,CASSLQAANTGELFF,TGTGCCAGCAGCTTACAGGCAGCAAACACCGGGGAGCTGTTTTTT
NA,TRBV4-3,TRBJ1-1,NA,CASSQGQNTEAFF,TGCGCCAGCAGCCAGGGACAGAACACTGAAGCTTTCTTT
NA,TRBV28,TRBJ1-2,once,CASSVGGAQFIYGYTF,TGTGCCAGCAGCGTCGGGGGGGCGCAGTTTATCTATGGCTACACCTTC
NA,TRBV5-1,TRBJ1-1,NA,CASRQGQLNTEAFF,TGCGCCAGCCGGCAGGGACAATTGAACACTGAAGCTTTCTTT
TRBD1,TRBV27,TRBJ1-1,NA,CASRQAGTGGSTAFF,TGTGCCAGCAGACAAGCCGGGACAGGGGGCTCTACAGCTTTCTTT
TRBD1,TRBV28,TRBJ1-2,NA,CASRSGGQGYGYTF,TGTGCCAGCAGATCGGGGGGACAGGGCTATGGCTACACCTTC
NA,TRBV19,TRBJ1-2,NA,CASSTTENYGYTF,TGTGCCAGTAGTACGACAGAGAACTATGGCTACACCTTC
NA,TRBV4-1,TRBJ2-7,NA,CASSQTASEQYF,TGCGCCAGCAGCCAAACTGCGAGCGAGCAGTACTTC
TRBD1,TRBV18,TRBJ1-2,NA,CASSPGQGGNYGYTF,TGTGCCAGCTCACCCGGACAGGGGGGAAACTATGGCTACACCTTC
TRBD1,TRBV30,TRBJ1-4,few,CAWNRKGAREKLFF,TGTGCCTGGAATAGAAAGGGGGCGCGGGAAAAACTGTTTTTT
TRBD2,TRBV5-1,TRBJ2-3,NA,CASSAEGLAGTDTQYF,TGCGCCAGCAGCGCAGAGGGACTAGCGGGGACAGATACGCAGTATTTT
TRBD1,TRBV4-2,TRBJ2-7,NA,CASSQRSGTGSYEQYF,TGTGCCAGCAGCCAACGCTCCGGGACAGGTTCCTACGAGCAGTACTTC
TRBD1,TRBV5-5,TRBJ1-5,few,CASSLDTGGRGQPQHF,TGTGCCAGCAGCTTGGATACAGGGGGCAGGGGGCAGCCCCAGCATTTT
TRBD2,TRBV24-1,TRBJ2-2,once,CATSDQAGGSGNTGELFF,TGTGCCACCAGTGATCAGGCCGGGGGGTCGGGGAACACCGGGGAGCTGTTTTTT
TRBD2,TRBV9,TRBJ2-3,once,CASSARASGGSTDTQYF,TGTGCCAGCAGCGCACGGGCCAGCGGGGGCAGCACAGATACGCAGTATTTT
NA,TRBV5-5,TRBJ1-2,NA,CASTTSGLYGYTF,TGTGCCAGCACTACGTCTGGACTCTATGGCTACACCTTC
NA,TRBV4-1,TRBJ1-5,NA,CASSQKNTNQPQHF,TGCGCCAGCAGCCAAAAAAATACAAATCAGCCCCAGCATTTT
NA,TRBV4-3,TRBJ2-3,once,CASSQDAGARRDTQYF,TGCGCCAGTAGCCAAGATGCGGGGGCCCGTCGGGATACGCAGTATTTT
TRBD1,TRBV30,TRBJ1-6,NA,CASNQGALRNSPLHF,TGTGCCTCCAATCAGGGGGCGCTCCGAAATTCACCCCTCCACTTT